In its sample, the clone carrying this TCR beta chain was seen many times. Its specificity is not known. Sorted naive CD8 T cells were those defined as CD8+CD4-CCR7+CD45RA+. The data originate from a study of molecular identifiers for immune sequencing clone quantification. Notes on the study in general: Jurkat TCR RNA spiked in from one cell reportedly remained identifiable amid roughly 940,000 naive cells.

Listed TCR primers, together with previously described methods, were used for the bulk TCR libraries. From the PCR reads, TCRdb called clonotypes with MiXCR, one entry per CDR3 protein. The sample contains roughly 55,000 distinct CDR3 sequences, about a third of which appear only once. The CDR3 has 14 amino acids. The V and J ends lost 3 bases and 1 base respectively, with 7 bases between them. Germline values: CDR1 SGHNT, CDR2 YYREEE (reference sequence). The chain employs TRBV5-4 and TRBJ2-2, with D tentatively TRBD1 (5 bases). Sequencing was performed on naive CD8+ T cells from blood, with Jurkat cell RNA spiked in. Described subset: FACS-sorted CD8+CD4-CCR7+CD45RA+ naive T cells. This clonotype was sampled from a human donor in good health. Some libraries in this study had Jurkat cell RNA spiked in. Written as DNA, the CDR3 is TGTGCCAGCAGCTCTCAGGGGAACACCGGGGAGCTGTTTTTT. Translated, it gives CASSSQGNTGELFF.